The 31 T cell receptor beta chains listed next were all sequenced from one sample in a study of blood T cell repertoires in COVID-19. Profiled with immunoSEQ multiplex PCR; TCRdb holds only in-frame clones, not every one. Among over 100,000 clones, over 80% were seen once, and the ten largest hold approximately 0.77%. The sequenced material came from peripheral blood. These receptors were taken from a woman aged 70-85 years with acute or convalescent COVID-19.

The genes are TRBV10-3 and TRBJ2-3, with 9 bases that match TRBD1. V was clipped by 6 bases and J by 3 bases; unmatched bases: 7. CDR3 length equals 15 residues. Germline CDR1 and CDR2: ENHRY and SYGVKD. CDR3 DNA: TGTGCCATCAGGGGGGACAGGGCGGTGACAGATACGCAGTATTTT. Protein: CAIRGDRAVTDTQYF.

V is TRBV10-2 and J is TRBJ1-1; no clear D gene. The CDR3 loop spans 14 amino acids. V gave up 3 bases and J gave up 1 base, with 9 bases separating them. Germline values: CDR1 WSHSY, CDR2 SAAADI. The CDR3 DNA reads TGCGCCAGCAGTGAAAACCACTCGAACACTGAAGCTTTCTTT. It yields the protein CASSENHSNTEAFF.

The rearrangement joins TRBV5-1 to TRBJ1-1; D might be TRBD1 (6 bases). The CDR3 is 14 residues long. Deletions cut 5 bases from V and 5 bases from J, with 16 bases between. CDR1 is SGHRS and CDR2 is YFSETQ in the germline V gene. CDR3 amino acids: CASSPGATGTEAFF. The CDR3 region has the DNA TGCGCCAGCAGTCCAGGGGCCACGGGAACTGAAGCTTTCTTT.

The rearrangement joins TRBV19 to TRBJ1-5; D is possibly TRBD1 (6 bases). V lost 6 bases to trimming and J lost 3 bases, with 9 bases between them. Germline V gene sequence: CDR1 LNHDA, CDR2 SQIVND (reference sequence). CDR3 length equals 13 residues. This CDR3 is CASRGGPNQPQHF. CDR3 in DNA: TGTGCCAGTAGAGGGGGACCCAATCAGCCCCAGCATTTT.

The V call is TRBV15, the J call TRBJ2-1, with a tentative D call TRBD1 (6 bases). The V and J ends lost 0 bases and 0 bases respectively, with 15 bases between them. The germline gives CDR1 LNHNV, CDR2 YYDKDF (reference sequence). This CDR3 spans 18 amino acids. CDR3 nucleotides: TGTGCCACCAGCAGAGAGGGTGGGACACAAAGCTCCTACAATGAGCAGTTCTTC. It codes for CATSREGGTQSSYNEQFF.

This clone was seen only a few times. The chain links TRBV7-3 to TRBJ2-3; TRBD2 matches at 7 bases. CDR3 length equals 15 residues. CDR1 is SGHTA, CDR2 FQGTGA, per germline. The V segment lost 3 bases and the J segment 2 bases; nucleotides outside the gene matches: 5. The CDR3 protein is CASSFMGGTTDTQYF. CDR3 bases: TGTGCCAGCAGCTTCATGGGGGGGACCACAGATACGCAGTATTTT.

The V gene is TRBV4-1, the J gene TRBJ2-2; no definite D call. The V gene lost 5 bases and the J gene lost 5 bases, with 6 bases spanning the gap. The CDR3 runs 12 residues. Germline-derived CDR1 and CDR2 are MGHRA and YSYEKL. CDR3 protein: CASSSQTGELFF. In nucleotides, the CDR3 is TGCGCCAGCAGCTCCCAAACCGGGGAGCTGTTTTTT.

This clone was seen a handful of times. V usage is TRBV10-3 and J usage is TRBJ1-1; D perhaps matches TRBD1 (5 bases). CDR1 ENHRY and CDR2 SYGVKD come from the germline V gene. Trimming stripped 0 bases from V and 5 bases from J, with 10 bases between. The CDR3 contains 14 residues. The CDR3 nucleotides read TGTGCCATCAGTGAGTCTCCGGGGGAGACTGAAGCTTTCTTT. Translated, it gives CAISESPGETEAFF.

V gene TRBV4-2 combines with J gene TRBJ2-7; 7 bases match TRBD2. The CDR3 totals 15 residues. The germline CDR1 and CDR2 sequences are LGHNA and YNFKEQ. V dropped 5 bases and J dropped 4; count of bases not matched to a gene: 11. CDR3 DNA: TGTGCCAGCAGCTCTGCCGGGACTAATTTTTACGAGCAGTACTTC. Encoded protein: CASSSAGTNFYEQYF.

This chain links TRBV9 with TRBJ1-5; D remains unclear. The CDR3 has 14 residues. CDR1 SGDLS and CDR2 YYNGEE come from the germline V gene. Trimming removed 4 bases from V and 2 bases from J, with 10 bases in between. CDR3 loop: CASSSGEGNQPQHF. CDR3 in DNA: TGTGCCAGCAGCAGCGGGGAGGGCAATCAGCCCCAGCATTTT.

This clone was seen just once. This sequence joins TRBV5-1 and TRBJ2-3; 9 positions match TRBD1. The CDR3 length is 16 residues. Germline CDR1 is SGHRS and CDR2 is YFSETQ. V shed 3 bases, J shed 5 bases, and the junction held 10 bases outside the gene matches. Written as DNA, the CDR3 is TGCGCCAGCAGCTGGAGGCCGGGACAGGGTCTAGATACGCAGTATTTT. As protein: CASSWRPGQGLDTQYF.

This rearrangement joins TRBV5-1 to TRBJ2-7; the D gene is possibly TRBD1 (6 bases). The V end was cut by 0 bases, the J end by 2 bases, with 12 bases between. Per germline, CDR1 SGHRS and CDR2 YFSETQ. The CDR3 is 15 residues long. The CDR3 DNA reads TGCGCCAGCAGCTTGGCAGGGACACCTACCTACGAGCAGTACTTC. Translation gives CASSLAGTPTYEQYF.

Comments on this clone: A read error is possible here, since a much larger clone lies one base away. The rearrangement joins TRBV11-2 to TRBJ1-1; D unclear. Germline V gene sequence: CDR1 SGHAT, CDR2 FQNNGV. The CDR3 is 13 amino acids. Trimming cost V 3 bases and J 1 base, with 6 bases left between them. DNA for the CDR3: TGTGCCAGCAGCTTTGGAGAGAACACTGAAGCTTTCTTT. Amino acids: CASSFGENTEAFF.

The chain is built from TRBV5-1 and TRBJ2-1; 9 bases line up with TRBD2. The V gene end was trimmed by 4 bases and the J gene end by 8 bases; junction bases not matched to a gene: 10. Germline assignment: CDR1 SGHRS and CDR2 YFSETQ. The CDR3 contains 15 residues. This CDR3 reads CASSLVASGKDEQFF. CDR3 nucleotide sequence: TGCGCCAGCAGCCTAGTAGCTAGCGGGAAAGATGAGCAGTTCTTC.

V usage is TRBV7-9 and J usage is TRBJ2-5, with 7 bases fitting TRBD1. J was trimmed by 2 bases and V by 4 bases; bases with no gene match: 7. The CDR3 totals 15 residues. CDR1 and CDR2 (germline): SEHNR, FQNEAQ (reference sequence). The CDR3 loop is CASSSGQDVQETQYF. DNA for the CDR3: TGTGCCAGCAGCTCCGGACAGGACGTACAAGAGACCCAGTACTTC.

The sample holds one count of this clone. The chain is built from TRBV5-8 and TRBJ2-7, with D possibly being TRBD1 (7 bases). Germline V gene sequence: CDR1 SGHTS, CDR2 YDEGEE. V lost 0 bases and J 3 bases, leaving 19 bases between the germline ends. The CDR3 spans 17 residues. The CDR3 bases are TGTGCCAGCAGCTTGGAACGCGCCGCGGGACAGAGCTACGAGCAGTACTTC. Protein: CASSLERAAGQSYEQYF.

In its sample, this clone was seen once. The chain recombines TRBV9 with TRBJ2-7; unclear D gene. The CDR3 sequence is 13 residues long. CDR1 and CDR2 (germline): SGDLS, YYNGEE. Trimming took off 0 bases at V and 1 base at J, with 5 bases between the two ends. CDR3 nucleotides: TGTGCCAGCAGCGTAGCCGGTTCCTACGAGCAGTACTTC. It translates to CASSVAGSYEQYF.

The chain employs TRBV9 and TRBJ1-4, with 9 bases that match TRBD1. Germline-derived CDR1 and CDR2 are SGDLS and YYNGEE. The trim removed 0 bases at V and 7 bases at J, leaving 1 base unmatched. CDR3 length: 14 amino acids. The CDR3 bases are TGTGCCAGCAGCGTAGGGACAGGGGTTGAAAAACTGTTTTTT. Amino acid sequence: CASSVGTGVEKLFF. The variable domain in full, completed from reference TRBV9 and TRBJ1-4, reads DSGVTQTPKHLITATGQRVTLRCSPRSGDLSVYWYQQSLDQGLQFLIQYYNGEERAKGNILERFSAQQFPDLHSELNLSSLELGDSALYFCASSVGTGVEKLFFGSGTQLSVL.

The rearrangement links TRBV5-1 to TRBJ2-5, with D possibly TRBD2 on 5 matching bases. Per the germline V gene, CDR1 is SGHRS and CDR2 is YFSETQ. CDR3 length equals 15 residues. V lost 3 bases, J lost 3 bases, and 15 bases lay in between. The CDR3 DNA is TGCGCCAGCAGCTCGATTCAACCGAGGGAAGAGACCCAGTACTTC. Protein product: CASSSIQPREETQYF.

The chain couples TRBV5-4 to TRBJ2-2, with a weak D call TRBD1 (5 bases). Trimming cost V 2 bases and J 5 bases, with 13 bases left between them. Germline CDR1 is SGHNT and CDR2 is YYREEE (reference sequence). The length of the CDR3 is 15 residues. The CDR3 region is CASSFRARGTGELFF. CDR3 sequence (DNA): TGTGCCAGCAGCTTCAGGGCCCGCGGTACCGGGGAGCTGTTTTTT. The full variable domain, rest sourced from reference TRBV5-4 and TRBJ2-2, is ETGVTQSPTHLIKTRGQQVTLRCSSQSGHNTVSWYQQALGQGPQFIFQYYREEENGRGNFPPRFSGLQFPNYSSELNVNALELDDSALYLCASSFRARGTGELFFGEGSRLTVL.

V and J are TRBV7-9 and TRBJ1-2, with a tentative D call TRBD1 (5 bases). From germline, CDR1 is SEHNR and CDR2 FQNEAQ (reference sequence). The CDR3 loop spans 16 amino acids. Trimming took 4 bases from V and 2 from J, leaving 17 bases between them. The CDR3 DNA sequence: TGTGCCAGCAGCTCAACACGGGCCCCAGGGAACTATGGCTACACCTTC. Translated: CASSSTRAPGNYGYTF.

This clone appeared a single time. The genes are TRBV6-5 and TRBJ2-7; TRBD1 matches at 12 bases. This CDR3 has 15 amino acids. CDR1 and CDR2 (germline): MNHEY, SVGAGI. J gave up 4 bases and V 6 bases, and 7 bases lay outside the gene matches. As DNA, the CDR3 is TGTGCCAGCAGGGGACAGGGGGCTCCCTTTTACGAGCAGTACTTC. Residues: CASRGQGAPFYEQYF.

J is TRBJ1-6 and V is TRBV19; D is unresolved. The CDR3 covers 13 residues. V was shortened by 4 bases and J by 8 bases, with 9 bases between the two germline ends. CDR1 and CDR2 from the germline V gene are LNHDA and SQIVND (reference sequence). CDR3 coding DNA: TGTGCCAGTAGTAGAGGATCGGATTCACCCCTCCACTTT. Its protein is CASSRGSDSPLHF. The full variable domain, in which reference TRBV19 and TRBJ1-6 provide the parts outside the CDR3, is DGGITQSPKYLFRKEGQNVTLSCEQNLNHDAMYWYRQDPGQGLRLIYYSQIVNDFQKGDIAEGYSVSREKKESFPLTVTSAQKNPTAFYLCASSRGSDSPLHFGNGTRLTVT.

The genes are TRBV29-1 and TRBJ2-7, with TRBD1 matching 9 bases. V dropped 7 bases and J dropped 0; count of bases not matched to a gene: 4. CDR3 size: 13 residues. CDR1 and CDR2 (germline): SQVTM, ANQGSEA. The CDR3 DNA follows: TGCAGCGGGACAGGGGCGAGCTCCTACGAGCAGTACTTC. Translation: CSGTGASSYEQYF.

The chain recombines TRBV6-6 with TRBJ1-2; a possible D gene is TRBD1 (5 bases). Per germline, CDR1 MNHNY and CDR2 SVGAGI (reference sequence). Trimming removed 2 bases at V and 3 bases at J, with 7 bases between. The CDR3 runs to 13 residues. The CDR3 spells CASSYGDYYGYTF. CDR3 coding DNA: TGTGCCAGCAGTTACGGGGACTACTATGGCTACACCTTC.

The rearrangement joins TRBV6-6 to TRBJ1-3, with 10 bases lining up with TRBD1. The CDR3 is 14 residues long. Germline trimming cut 8 bases from V and 3 bases from J; bases unmatched to any gene: 4. Germline CDR1 is MNHNY and CDR2 is SVGAGI (reference sequence). CDR3 amino acids: CASLDRGGGNTIYF. Written as DNA, the CDR3 is TGTGCCAGCCTGGACAGGGGGGGTGGAAACACCATATATTTT.

CDR3 residues: CASSWNTGVETQYF. DNA for the CDR3: TGCGCCAGCAGCTGGAATACAGGGGTAGAGACCCAGTACTTC. The chain couples TRBV5-1 to TRBJ2-5, with 7 bases lining up with TRBD1. The junction had 6 bases not matched to a gene; V was cut back by 3 bases and J by 4 bases. Germline V gives CDR1 SGHRS, CDR2 YFSETQ. The CDR3 extends over 14 amino acids.

V gene TRBV19 combines with J gene TRBJ1-1, with 8 positions matching TRBD1. Germline loops: CDR1 LNHDA, CDR2 SQIVND (reference sequence). The length of the CDR3 is 15 residues. J gave up 5 bases and V 5 bases, and 10 bases lay outside the gene matches. The CDR3 nucleotides are TGTGCCAGTAGTCGTTTCCAGGGGGCAAGGACTGAAGCTTTCTTT. Translating it yields CASSRFQGARTEAFF.

The rearrangement links TRBV23-1 to TRBJ1-1; 8 nucleotides agree with TRBD1. TRBV23-1 is marked as an open reading frame, function uncertain. The length of the CDR3 is 17 residues. The V gene end was trimmed by 0 bases and the J gene end by 4 bases; junction bases not matched to a gene: 10. The CDR3 DNA sequence: TGCGCCAGCAGTCAATCCGGGGCAGGGGGCAGGGGCACTGAAGCTTTCTTT. Its protein is CASSQSGAGGRGTEAFF.

CDR3 sequence reads: CASSPRSGTGVYNEQFF. Here the CDR3 DNA reads TGTGCCAGCAGCCCGAGATCCGGGACAGGGGTCTACAATGAGCAGTTCTTC. The V and J genes are TRBV13 and TRBJ2-1; 10 bases are shared with TRBD1. Germline trimming cut 5 bases from V and 3 bases from J; bases unmatched to any gene: 10. The CDR3 has 17 residues. Per the germline V gene, CDR1 is PRHDT and CDR2 is FYEKMQ (reference sequence).

The genes are TRBV29-1 and TRBJ2-1, with 10 bases lining up with TRBD1. V lost 6 bases to trimming and J lost 6 bases; unmatched junction nucleotides: 2. Per the germline V gene, CDR1 is SQVTM and CDR2 is ANQGSEA. CDR3 size: 12 residues. Here the CDR3 DNA reads TGCAGCGTCCGGACAGGGGGCAATGAGCAGTTCTTC. Residues: CSVRTGGNEQFF.